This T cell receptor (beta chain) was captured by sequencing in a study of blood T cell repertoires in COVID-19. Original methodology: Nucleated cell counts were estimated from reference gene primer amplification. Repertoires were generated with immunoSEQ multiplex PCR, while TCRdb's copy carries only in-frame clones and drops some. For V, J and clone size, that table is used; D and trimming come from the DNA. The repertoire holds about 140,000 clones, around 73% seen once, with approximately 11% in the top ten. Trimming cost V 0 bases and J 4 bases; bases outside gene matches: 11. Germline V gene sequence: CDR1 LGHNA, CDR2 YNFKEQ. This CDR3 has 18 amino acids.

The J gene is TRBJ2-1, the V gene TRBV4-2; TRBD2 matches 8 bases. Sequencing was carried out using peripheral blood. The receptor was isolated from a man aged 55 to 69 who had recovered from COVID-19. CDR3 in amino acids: CASSQDPGRAGDYNEQFF. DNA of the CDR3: TGTGCCAGCAGCCAAGATCCGGGACGAGCGGGGGATTACAATGAGCAGTTCTTC.